A single sample gave rise to the 16 T cell receptor beta chains below, sequenced in a study of cytomegalovirus exposure and HLA in healthy donors. The PCR ran on 60 Vbeta and 13 Jbeta primers. The data were produced by immunoSEQ multiplex PCR, yet TCRdb's version contains in-frame clones alone and is incomplete. The sample includes under 110,000 clones, 65% to 85% of them seen just once. Specimen: PBMCs. Receptors were obtained from a male donor in good health and CMV-seropositive.

The chain has TRBV6-1 and TRBJ2-7; D may be TRBD1 (6 bases). Deletions cut 8 bases from V and 3 bases from J, with 14 bases between. Germline loops: CDR1 MNHNS, CDR2 SASEGT. This CDR3 is 13 amino acids long. The CDR3 nucleotides are TGTGCCAGCGCACAGGGAGTGCTCTACGAGCAGTACTTC. This codes for CASAQGVLYEQYF.

The V gene is TRBV4-1, the J gene TRBJ2-6; 11 bases are a match to TRBD2. With V trimmed by 3 bases and J by 0 bases, 10 bases remained unmatched. Germline CDR1 MGHRA, CDR2 YSYEKL. The CDR3 has 20 residues. The CDR3 is CASSQAGTSGLGSGANVLTF. For the CDR3, the DNA is TGCGCCAGCAGCCAGGCCGGGACTAGCGGTCTTGGCTCTGGGGCCAACGTCCTGACTTTC.

This sequence joins TRBV5-1 and TRBJ2-3, with D perhaps matching TRBD2 (5 bases). Per the germline V gene, CDR1 is SGHRS and CDR2 is YFSETQ. This CDR3 is 13 amino acids long. Trimming pared 7 bases from V and 2 bases from J, leaving 11 bases between. CDR3 region: CASRPGSTDTQYF. CDR3 in DNA: TGCGCCAGCCGCCCGGGATCCACAGATACGCAGTATTTT.

The V call is TRBV7-8, the J call TRBJ1-5; 7 bases line up with TRBD1. Germline V gene lookup returns CDR1 SGHVS and CDR2 FQNEAQ. The trim removed 5 bases at V and 7 bases at J, leaving 8 bases unmatched. This CDR3 has 14 amino acids. CDR3 protein: CASSRGGGGQPQHF. The CDR3 nucleotides read TGTGCCAGCAGCCGAGGGGGCGGAGGACAGCCCCAGCATTTT.

The sample holds one count of this clone. V is TRBV15 and J is TRBJ2-5; weak D call: TRBD2 (5 bases). Germline CDR1 LNHNV, CDR2 YYDKDF (reference sequence). CDR3 length equals 15 residues. V lost 4 bases and J 4 bases, leaving 16 bases between the germline ends. CDR3 coding DNA: TGTGCCACCAGCAAGTATGACGGCGAGGGAGAGACCCAGTACTTC. Translation gives CATSKYDGEGETQYF.

The J gene is TRBJ2-7, the V gene TRBV13; 14 nucleotides line up with TRBD2. The V segment lost 0 bases and the J segment 7 bases; nucleotides outside the gene matches: 5. The CDR3 extends over 16 amino acids. Germline V gives CDR1 PRHDT, CDR2 FYEKMQ (reference sequence). DNA for the CDR3: TGTGCCAGCAGCTTAGGGACTAGCGGGGGGGCGGAAGAGCAGTACTTC. Encoded protein: CASSLGTSGGAEEQYF.

The J gene is TRBJ1-1, the V gene TRBV12-5; D is undetermined. The CDR3 runs 13 residues. CDR1 and CDR2 from the germline V gene are LGHNT and FRNRAP. V was clipped by 5 bases and J by 1 base, with 8 bases between them. The CDR3 coding sequence is TGTGCTAGTGGTCGGCGGGCGAACACTGAAGCTTTCTTT. Protein: CASGRRANTEAFF. Complete variable domain (other parts from reference TRBV12-5 and TRBJ1-1): DARVTQTPRHKVTEMGQEVTMRCQPILGHNTVFWYRQTMMQGLELLAYFRNRAPLDDSGMPKDRFSAEMPDATLATLKIQPSEPRDSAVYFCASGRRANTEAFFGQGTRLTVV.

The rearrangement joins TRBV28 to TRBJ1-4; the D is unclear. Per germline, CDR1 MDHEN and CDR2 SYDVKM. The CDR3 runs 11 residues. Trimming took 5 bases from V and 10 from J, leaving 8 bases between them. The CDR3: CASSLPGKLFF. CDR3 nucleotide sequence: TGTGCCAGCAGTCTTCCGGGAAAACTGTTTTTT.

The CDR3: CASRPRDCGTEAFF. In DNA, the CDR3 is TGCGCCAGCAGGCCACGGGACTGTGGAACTGAAGCTTTCTTT. The chain has TRBV10-1 and TRBJ1-1, with a weak D call TRBD1 (5 bases). Germline V gene data show CDR1 as WNHNN and CDR2 as SYGVQD (reference sequence). The ends were cut back, 6 bases at V and 5 bases at J, with 16 bases in the middle. This CDR3 has 14 amino acids.

This chain uses TRBV7-3 with TRBJ2-3, with unresolved D. Trimming left V 2 bases short and J 2 bases short, with 8 bases between. This CDR3 contains 14 residues. Germline V gene sequence: CDR1 SGHTA, CDR2 FQGTGA. CDR3 in DNA: TGTGCCAGCAGCTTAGGCAGAAACACAGATACGCAGTATTTT. Amino acid sequence: CASSLGRNTDTQYF. The full variable domain, rest sourced from reference TRBV7-3 and TRBJ2-3, is GAGVSQTPSNKVTEKGKYVELRCDPISGHTALYWYRQSLGQGPEFLIYFQGTGAADDSGLPNDRFFAVRPEGSVSTLKIQRTERGDSAVYLCASSLGRNTDTQYFGPGTRLTVL.

This clone occurred once. The chain couples TRBV19 to TRBJ2-2; TRBD1 matches 8 bases. The CDR3 is 17 amino acids. Germline values: CDR1 LNHDA, CDR2 SQIVND (reference sequence). Unmatched junction bases numbered 11, after V lost 6 bases and J lost 2 bases. The CDR3 DNA sequence: TGTGCCAGTAGGAAGGGACAGGTTACGAGTAACACCGGGGAGCTGTTTTTT. As protein: CASRKGQVTSNTGELFF.

This clone was found a few times. The chain joins TRBV6-6 to TRBJ1-1; D is perhaps TRBD1 (5 bases). Germline-derived CDR1 and CDR2 are MNHNY and SVGAGI (reference sequence). CDR3 length: 13 residues. Trimming stripped 5 bases from V and 4 bases from J, with 11 bases between. CDR3 nucleotide sequence: TGTGCCAGCAGTGCCTTAACAGGCACTGAAGCTTTCTTT. It is translated as CASSALTGTEAFF.

The CDR3 nucleotides are TGTGCCAGCAGCGTACCGGGACAGGGAAACACCATATATTTT. This gives the protein CASSVPGQGNTIYF. The chain joins TRBV7-6 to TRBJ1-3; 7 nucleotides match TRBD1. This CDR3 contains 14 residues. Germline CDR1 reads SGHVS; CDR2 reads FNYEAQ. The junction had 5 bases not matched to a gene; V was cut back by 5 bases and J by 4 bases.

The genes are TRBV27 and TRBJ1-1; 8 positions agree with TRBD1. The CDR3 consists of 15 residues. V gave up 0 bases and J gave up 5 bases; unmatched junction bases: 5. CDR1 MNHEY and CDR2 SMNVEV come from the germline V gene (reference sequence). This chain's CDR3 is CASSLSAGGLTEAFF. The CDR3, as DNA: TGTGCCAGCAGTTTATCGGCAGGGGGCTTGACTGAAGCTTTCTTT.

Details on this clone: The junction does not match germline at one end; this may be a read error. The chain is built from TRBV30 and TRBJ1-5; no clear D gene. Per the germline V gene, CDR1 is GTSNPN and CDR2 is SVGIG (reference sequence). The CDR3 length is 13 residues. CDR3 amino acids: CAWSVGRDQPQNF. The DNA for the CDR3 is TGTGCCTGGAGTGTCGGCCGGGATCAGCCCCAGAATTTT.

V gene TRBV27 combines with J gene TRBJ1-1; 8 bases are a match to TRBD1. Trimming took 9 bases from V and 4 from J; bases not matched to a gene: 7. Germline V lookup: CDR1 MNHEY, CDR2 SMNVEV (reference sequence). The CDR3 is 13 residues long. The CDR3 DNA reads TGTGCCAGTCGAACAGGGGGATTCACTGAAGCTTTCTTT. Its translation is CASRTGGFTEAFF.